The 17 T cell receptor beta chains below were found in one sample sequenced in a study of T cells expressing NK-cell markers. With the 5' RACE reads reprocessed, TCRdb shows one record per CDR3 protein and no DNA. The sample data list roughly 180,000 distinct CDR3 sequences. Input material: blood T cells: a sorted CD56 or NKG2C T cell subset, CD4+ or CD8+ T cells, or bulk PBMC T cells (not recorded which). The receptors originated from a woman aged 18-70 years in good health.

The chain has TRBV6-5 and TRBJ1-1; TCRdb's D gene call, TRBD1, goes unchecked for lack of DNA. CDR3 length equals 14 residues. Germline CDR1 reads MNHEY; CDR2 reads SVGAGI. The CDR3 spells CASSYGTENTEAFF.

The rearrangement uses TRBV29-1 and TRBJ1-1. CDR1 and CDR2 (germline): SQVTM, ANQGSEA. The CDR3 runs 12 residues. The CDR3 region is CSVSSGNTEAFF.

V and J are TRBV28 and TRBJ2-5. This CDR3 contains 14 residues. The germline CDR1 and CDR2 sequences are MDHEN and SYDVKM. CDR3 region: CASSSWTGQETQYF.

V usage is TRBV21-1 and J usage is TRBJ1-1; checking the TCRdb D call of TRBD1 is not possible without DNA. TRBV21-1 is a listed pseudogene. The CDR3 is 18 amino acids. CDR3: CASSKLVNRRSENTEAFF.

The rearrangement uses TRBV10-3 and TRBJ2-7; there is no DNA to check the TCRdb D call of TRBD2. The CDR3 loop spans 14 amino acids. The germline gives CDR1 ENHRY, CDR2 SYGVKD. The CDR3 reads CAISFEGRLSEQYF.

The chain carries TRBV12-3 or TRBV12-4 and TRBJ1-2; there is no DNA to check the TCRdb D call of TRBD1. The CDR3 runs to 14 residues. CDR3: CASSFWDRNYGYTF.

The chain employs TRBV3-1 and TRBJ2-7; TCRdb's assignment of TRBD1 cannot be checked, as there is no DNA. Germline V CDR1 and CDR2: LGHDT, YNNKEL (reference sequence). This CDR3 region has 15 residues. The CDR3 loop is CASSQGTGTTYEQYF.

J is TRBJ2-2 and V is TRBV5-1; no DNA is available, so the TRBD1 call from TCRdb remains unchecked. The CDR3 runs 14 residues. The germline V gene has CDR1 SGHRS and CDR2 YFSETQ. The CDR3 region is CASSLEARGRELFF.

The chain links TRBV12-3 or TRBV12-4 to TRBJ1-2; TCRdb lists TRBD1, though no DNA is available to test this call. The CDR3 is made up of 15 amino acids. CDR3 loop: CASRGTGGGHYGYTF.

The gene calls are TRBV28 and TRBJ1-2. This CDR3 is built from 13 residues. Per the germline V gene, CDR1 is MDHEN and CDR2 is SYDVKM. This chain's CDR3 is CASSFGLSYGYTF.

The chain joins TRBV12-3 or TRBV12-4 to TRBJ2-5; TCRdb gives TRBD1 as the D gene, but with no DNA this cannot be confirmed. The CDR3 loop spans 13 amino acids. The CDR3 sequence is CASSSPGGETQYF.

The chain recombines TRBV29-1 with TRBJ1-5; TCRdb selects TRBD1, and the lack of DNA leaves this call unchecked. Germline values: CDR1 SQVTM, CDR2 ANQGSEA. The CDR3 is 14 residues long. CDR3 residues: CSVSPGLGNQPQHF. The complete variable domain, with remaining parts taken from reference TRBV29-1 and TRBJ1-5, reads SAVISQKPSRDICQRGTSLTIQCQVDSQVTMMFWYRQQPGQSLTLIATANQGSEATYESGFVIDKFPISRPNLTFSTLTVSNMSPEDSSIYLCSVSPGLGNQPQHFGDGTRLSIL.

The chain employs TRBV12-3 or TRBV12-4 and TRBJ2-1; checking the TCRdb D call of TRBD1 is not possible without DNA. The CDR3 is 14 residues long. Here the CDR3 reads CASSLGGGGREQFF.

The chain joins TRBV7-6 to TRBJ2-5; TCRdb's D call of TRBD2 is untestable without DNA. The germline gives CDR1 SGHVS, CDR2 FNYEAQ. This CDR3 region has 15 residues. The CDR3 sequence is CASSSPGLGEETQYF. The full variable domain, completed using reference TRBV7-6 and TRBJ2-5, is GAGVSQSPRYKVTKRGQDVALRCDPISGHVSLYWYRQALGQGPEFLTYFNYEAQQDKSGLPNDRFSAERPEGSISTLTIQRTEQRDSAMYRCASSSPGLGEETQYFGPGTRLLVL.

The J gene is TRBJ1-6, the V gene TRBV6-1; TCRdb reports TRBD1, a call that lacks DNA to check it against. Germline V gene lookup returns CDR1 MNHNS and CDR2 SASEGT. There are 13 residues in the CDR3. The CDR3: CASGRGERSPLHF.

CDR3 sequence reads: CASRLAGGGSEQFF. The chain combines TRBV10-2 with TRBJ2-1; TCRdb selects TRBD2, and the lack of DNA leaves this call unchecked. The CDR3 covers 14 residues. Germline assignment: CDR1 WSHSY and CDR2 SAAADI.

The V gene is TRBV7-3, the J gene TRBJ2-1; no DNA is available, so the TRBD1 call from TCRdb remains unchecked. CDR1 and CDR2 (germline): SGHTA, FQGTGA. The CDR3 loop spans 16 amino acids. The CDR3: CASSRPGTVPYNEQFF. Filled out from reference TRBV7-3 and TRBJ2-1, the complete variable domain reads GAGVSQTPSNKVTEKGKYVELRCDPISGHTALYWYRQSLGQGPEFLIYFQGTGAADDSGLPNDRFFAVRPEGSVSTLKIQRTERGDSAVYLCASSRPGTVPYNEQFFGPGTRLTVL.